The 20 T cell receptor beta chains below all came from one sample that was sequenced in a study of blood T cells in healthy people across ages. Primers used in a second PCR of about 7 to 12 cycles were a sample-barcoded 5' primer and a J-beta primer mix. TCRdb reprocessed the 5' RACE reads via MiXCR and lists one record per CDR3 protein. Of about 780,000 distinct CDR3 sequences listed, 62% are singletons. Sequenced: blood. All receptors derive from a man aged 25-45 years in good health.

The chain employs TRBV7-2 and TRBJ2-1; D is ambiguous. The CDR3 covers 13 residues. The germline gives CDR1 SGHTA, CDR2 FQGNSA. The V end lost 2 bases, the J end lost 8 bases, and 10 bases lay between the germline ends. The CDR3 region is CASSLFVSYEQFF. CDR3 DNA: TGTGCCAGCAGCTTATTTGTGTCGTATGAGCAGTTCTTC. Drawing the rest from reference TRBV7-2 and TRBJ2-1, the complete variable domain is GAGVSQSPSNKVTEKGKDVELRCDPISGHTALYWYRQSLGQGLEFLIYFQGNSAPDKSGLPSDRFSAERTGGSVSTLTIQRTQQEDSAVYLCASSLFVSYEQFFGPGTRLTVL.

The rearrangement uses TRBV20-1 and TRBJ2-3; D could derive from TRBD1 or TRBD2 (6 bases each). V lost 0 bases and J 4 bases, leaving 11 bases between the germline ends. The germline V gene has CDR1 DFQATT and CDR2 SNEGSKA (reference sequence). The CDR3 covers 14 residues. The CDR3 DNA follows: TGCAGTGCTAGAGATGGGGGCGGGGCAGATACGCAGTATTTT. As protein: CSARDGGGADTQYF.

This clonotype was detected a few times. This sequence joins TRBV12-3 or TRBV12-4 and TRBJ2-3; 8 nucleotides align to TRBD2. Trimming took 5 bases from V and 2 from J; bases not matched to a gene: 6. CDR3 length: 15 residues. The CDR3 DNA is TGTGCCAGCAGTCCCCAGACTAGCGCCACAGATACGCAGTATTTT. This sequence encodes CASSPQTSATDTQYF.

This clonotype was counted only a few times. This chain joins TRBV28 and TRBJ1-2; possible D gene TRBD1, 6 bases. Germline V lookup: CDR1 MDHEN, CDR2 SYDVKM. CDR3 length: 13 amino acids. Trimming stripped 7 bases from V and 5 bases from J, with 14 bases between. The CDR3 protein is CASNPGTPYGYTF. CDR3 DNA sequence: TGTGCCAGCAATCCCGGGACACCTTATGGCTACACCTTC.

This clonotype was observed a handful of times. The V and J genes are TRBV14 and TRBJ2-5; the match to TRBD2 covers 8 bases. CDR1 is SGHDN and CDR2 is FVKESK in the germline V gene. This CDR3 contains 15 residues. V shed 2 bases, J shed 5 bases, and the junction held 7 bases outside the gene matches. CDR3 protein: CASSQLIGGAETQYF. DNA for the CDR3: TGTGCCAGCAGCCAACTGATCGGGGGGGCTGAGACCCAGTACTTC.

In its sample, this clonotype was seen a few times. V gene TRBV7-2 combines with J gene TRBJ2-7; no definite D call. The CDR3 contains 14 residues. Trimming removed 5 bases from V and 0 bases from J, with 11 bases in between. Germline V lookup: CDR1 SGHTA, CDR2 FQGNSA. In DNA form, the CDR3 reads TGTGCCAGCAGCCCCCAGACCGTCTCCTACGAGCAGTACTTC. Protein product: CASSPQTVSYEQYF.

V gene TRBV2 combines with J gene TRBJ2-1, with D unresolved. The V and J ends lost 3 bases and 6 bases respectively, with 9 bases between them. This CDR3 spans 13 amino acids. From germline, CDR1 is SNHLY and CDR2 FYNNEI. CDR3 sequence: CASSDSGLNEQFF. The CDR3 bases are TGTGCCAGCAGTGACAGTGGTCTCAATGAGCAGTTCTTC.

The chain couples TRBV20-1 to TRBJ2-1; 10 bases match TRBD1. Germline assignment: CDR1 DFQATT and CDR2 SNEGSKA (reference sequence). Trimming took 6 bases from V and 3 from J; bases not matched to a gene: 5. This CDR3 has 14 residues. Here the CDR3 DNA reads TGCAGTGCCCGGACAGGGGGGAACTACAATGAGCAGTTCTTC. Encoded protein: CSARTGGNYNEQFF.

The rearrangement links TRBV20-1 to TRBJ2-1; no clear D. V shed 1 base and J shed 5 bases, with 9 bases lying between them. CDR3 length: 13 residues. Germline loops: CDR1 DFQATT, CDR2 SNEGSKA (reference sequence). This chain's CDR3 is CSARGLLNNEQFF. The CDR3 DNA follows: TGCAGTGCTAGAGGGTTACTAAACAATGAGCAGTTCTTC.

This clonotype was picked up one time. This chain links TRBV29-1 with TRBJ2-1, with D possibly called TRBD1 or TRBD2 (6 bases each). CDR1 is SQVTM and CDR2 is ANQGSEA in the germline V gene. The CDR3 is 13 amino acids. V was clipped by 6 bases and J by 7 bases, with 16 bases between them. The CDR3 coding sequence is TGCAGCGTACAGGGCCCCGGGGGAAATGAGCAGTTCTTC. It is translated as CSVQGPGGNEQFF.

This chain joins TRBV3-1 and TRBJ1-5; 8 bases map to TRBD1. Germline V gene lookup returns CDR1 LGHDT and CDR2 YNNKEL (reference sequence). This CDR3 is built from 14 residues. Trimming removed 6 bases from V and 4 bases from J; junction bases left unmatched: 5. Here the CDR3 reads CASSQQGENQPQHF. CDR3 nucleotides: TGTGCCAGCAGTCAACAGGGGGAAAATCAGCCCCAGCATTTT. Complete variable domain (other parts from reference TRBV3-1 and TRBJ1-5): DTAVSQTPKYLVTQMGNDKSIKCEQNLGHDTMYWYKQDSKKFLKIMFSYNNKELIINETVPNRFSPKSPDKAHLNLHINSLELGDSAVYFCASSQQGENQPQHFGDGTRLSIL.

This clonotype was seen a handful of times. The J gene is TRBJ1-2, the V gene TRBV10-3; 9 bases match TRBD1. Germline V gene sequence: CDR1 ENHRY, CDR2 SYGVKD. V lost 4 bases and J lost 6; bases outside the gene matches: 9. The CDR3 consists of 15 residues. CDR3 region: CAISGLQGAPDGYTF. The DNA of the CDR3 is TGTGCCATCAGTGGGCTACAGGGGGCGCCGGATGGCTACACCTTC.

The chain recombines TRBV20-1 with TRBJ2-1; 13 nucleotides agree with TRBD2. Germline V gene sequence: CDR1 DFQATT, CDR2 SNEGSKA (reference sequence). This CDR3 is 14 amino acids long. The CDR3 sequence: CRPTSGGADNEQFF. The CDR3 DNA sequence: TGCAGGCCAACTAGCGGGGGGGCCGACAATGAGCAGTTCTTC.

On this clonotype: A read error may be the cause here, since a much bigger clone is one base away. CDR3 nucleotides: TGTGACAGCAGCCAAGATCGAAGCGAGCAGTACTTC. As protein: CDSSQDRSEQYF. The chain uses TRBV4-2 and TRBJ2-4; D is unclear. The J call may be incorrect, as the DNA end agrees better with TRBJ2-7. This CDR3 contains 12 residues. Germline values: CDR1 LGHNA, CDR2 YNFKEQ.

The CDR3 loop reads CSTTGTSDYEQYF. The CDR3 DNA follows: TGCAGCACAACCGGGACTAGTGACTACGAGCAGTACTTC. V and J are TRBV29-1 and TRBJ2-7; 8 nucleotides match TRBD2. There are 13 residues in the CDR3. Germline V gives CDR1 SQVTM, CDR2 ANQGSEA. The J segment lost 3 bases and the V segment lost 8 bases, leaving 9 bases of the junction unmatched.

The J gene is TRBJ2-1, the V gene TRBV4-2, with D perhaps TRBD1 or TRBD2 (7 bases each). Germline CDR1 is LGHNA and CDR2 is YNFKEQ. The CDR3 runs 15 residues. V was trimmed by 4 bases and J by 4 bases, leaving 14 bases between them. CDR3: CASSPDRDYYNEQFF. The DNA for the CDR3 is TGTGCCAGCAGCCCTGACAGGGACTATTACAATGAGCAGTTCTTC.

This chain uses TRBV2 with TRBJ2-7, with D possibly TRBD1 on 5 matching bases. Trimming removed 4 bases at V and 4 bases at J, with 11 bases between. The CDR3 has 13 amino acids. Germline V lookup: CDR1 SNHLY, CDR2 FYNNEI. CDR3 region: CASSVQAPYEQYF. The CDR3 DNA reads TGTGCCAGCAGTGTACAGGCCCCTTACGAGCAGTACTTC. The variable domain in full, with the rest retrieved from reference TRBV2 and TRBJ2-7, is EPEVTQTPSHQVTQMGQEVILRCVPISNHLYFYWYRQILGQKVEFLVSFYNNEISEKSEIFDDQFSVERPDGSNFTLKIRSTKLEDSAMYFCASSVQAPYEQYFGPGTRLTVT.

This clonotype was recorded once. The chain couples TRBV29-1 to TRBJ2-1, with a tentative D call TRBD2 (6 bases). CDR1 and CDR2 from the germline V gene are SQVTM and ANQGSEA. This CDR3 spans 13 amino acids. Trimming took 8 bases from V and 2 from J, leaving 13 bases between them. The CDR3 loop reads CSTAGPTYNEQFF. The DNA of the CDR3 is TGCAGCACCGCGGGACCGACCTACAATGAGCAGTTCTTC.

Concerning this clonotype: Germline is not matched at one junction end, which may reflect a read error. The chain combines TRBV9 with TRBJ2-1, with 7 bases identical to TRBD2. Germline V gene sequence: CDR1 SGDLS, CDR2 YYNGEE. The CDR3 is 16 residues long. CDR3 loop: CASSGEVGGGGNERFF. The CDR3 DNA is TGTGCCAGCAGCGGAGAAGTCGGCGGGGGAGGGAATGAGCGGTTCTTC.

The chain links TRBV7-9 to TRBJ2-1, with D perhaps given as TRBD1 or TRBD2 (5 bases each). The germline V gene encodes CDR1 SEHNR and CDR2 FQNEAQ (reference sequence). This CDR3 contains 12 residues. Deletions cut 1 base from V and 15 bases from J, with 13 bases between. Written as DNA, the CDR3 is TGTGCCAGCAGCTTAGGAACCCGGGGCACGTTCTTC. Translation gives CASSLGTRGTFF.